The sequence of this T cell receptor beta chain was determined in a study of blood T cell repertoires in COVID-19. Background on the study: Samples taken during acute and convalescent COVID-19 were collected in the United States, Italy and Spain.

Assay: immunoSEQ multiplex PCR; the TCRdb copy retains only in-frame clones and omits some. The sample records about 80,000 clones, 88% being singletons. There are 12 residues in the CDR3. V gave up 0 bases and J gave up 12 bases, with 8 bases separating them. Germline CDR1 reads LNHDA; CDR2 reads SQIVND (reference sequence). The chain carries TRBV19 and TRBJ1-4, with unresolved D. Sequencing used peripheral blood. The TCR sequence derives from a woman aged 80 or over with acute or convalescent COVID-19. As DNA, the CDR3 is TGTGCCAGTAGTATAGATCCTGCAGAACTGTTTTTT. This gives the protein CASSIDPAELFF.